The sequence of this TCR beta chain was determined in a study of CD8 T cells in ankylosing spondylitis. Broader study findings: Significant enrichment of disease-linked clones was reportedly seen in matched ankylosing spondylitis synovial fluid. Seemingly distinctive of ankylosing spondylitis blood was a TCR beta motif formed by eight highly homologous variants.

Of note for this clonotype: Its antigen is currently unknown.

Trimming cost V 5 bases and J 1 base, with 12 bases left between them. This CDR3 has 15 residues. Germline-derived CDR1 and CDR2 are MNHEY and SMNVEV (reference sequence). A quantitative 5'-RACE method, one with molecular barcodes, was used to make TCR beta libraries. TCRdb used MiXCR to reprocess the 5' RACE reads, holding one entry per CDR3 protein. The sample lists over 200,000 distinct CDR3 sequences; roughly 18% were seen once. Sequences were obtained from blood, either unsorted or a sorted T cell fraction (not recorded which). The genes are TRBV27 and TRBJ1-5, with a tentative D call TRBD1 (5 bases). The receptor was isolated from a male donor with ankylosing spondylitis. CDR3 DNA: TGTGCCAGCAGTCTGCATTCAGGGAGCAATCAGCCCCAGCATTTT. Translating it yields CASSLHSGSNQPQHF.